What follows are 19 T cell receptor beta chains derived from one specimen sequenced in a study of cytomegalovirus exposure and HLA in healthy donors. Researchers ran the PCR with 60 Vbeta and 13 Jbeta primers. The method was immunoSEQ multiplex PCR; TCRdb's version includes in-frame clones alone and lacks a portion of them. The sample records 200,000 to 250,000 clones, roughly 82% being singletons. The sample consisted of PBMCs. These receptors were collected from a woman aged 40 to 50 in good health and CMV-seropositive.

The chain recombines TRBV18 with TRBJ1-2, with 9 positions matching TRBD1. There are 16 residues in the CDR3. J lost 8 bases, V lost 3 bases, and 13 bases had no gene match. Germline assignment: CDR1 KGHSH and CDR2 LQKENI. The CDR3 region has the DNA TGTGCCAGCTCACCCGCCGGGACAGGGCTCCCTGGCGGCTACACCTTC. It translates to CASSPAGTGLPGGYTF.

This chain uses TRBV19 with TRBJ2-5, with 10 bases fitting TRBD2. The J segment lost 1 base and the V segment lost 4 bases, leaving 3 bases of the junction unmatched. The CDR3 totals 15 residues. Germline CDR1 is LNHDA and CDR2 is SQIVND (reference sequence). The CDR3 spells CASSRTSGIQETQYF. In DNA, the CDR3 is TGTGCCAGTAGTAGGACTAGCGGAATCCAAGAGACCCAGTACTTC.

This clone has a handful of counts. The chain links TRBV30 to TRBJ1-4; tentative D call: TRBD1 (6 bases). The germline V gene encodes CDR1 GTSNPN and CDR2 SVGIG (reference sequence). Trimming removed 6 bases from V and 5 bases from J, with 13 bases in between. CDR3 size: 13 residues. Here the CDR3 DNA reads TGTGCCTGCCAACGCAGGGGAAATGAAAAACTGTTTTTT. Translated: CACQRRGNEKLFF.

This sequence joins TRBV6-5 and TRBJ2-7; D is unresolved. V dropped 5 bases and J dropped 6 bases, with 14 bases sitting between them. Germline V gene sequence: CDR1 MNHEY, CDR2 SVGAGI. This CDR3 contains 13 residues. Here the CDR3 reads CASSTLEISEQYF. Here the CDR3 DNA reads TGTGCCAGCAGTACCTTAGAGATTTCCGAGCAGTACTTC.

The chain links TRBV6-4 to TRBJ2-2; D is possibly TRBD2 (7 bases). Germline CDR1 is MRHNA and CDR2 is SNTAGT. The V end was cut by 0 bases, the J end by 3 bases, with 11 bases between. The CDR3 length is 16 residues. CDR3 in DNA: TGTGCCAGCAGTGACTCCACGGGGGGCGACACCGGGGAGCTGTTTTTT. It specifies CASSDSTGGDTGELFF.

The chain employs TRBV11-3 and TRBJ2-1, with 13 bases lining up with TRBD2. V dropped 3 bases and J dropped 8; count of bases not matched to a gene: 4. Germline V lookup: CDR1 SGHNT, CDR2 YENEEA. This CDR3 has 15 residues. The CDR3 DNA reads TGTGCCAGCAGCTTGGGGACTAGCGGGGCAGATGAGCAGTTCTTC. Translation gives CASSLGTSGADEQFF.

The CDR3 DNA follows: TGTGCCAGTAGTATAGATCGTGCCCTACCGACTGAAGCTTTCTTT. Residues: CASSIDRALPTEAFF. The chain has TRBV19 and TRBJ1-1; no clear D gene. V was shortened by 0 bases and J by 5 bases, with 13 bases between the two germline ends. The CDR3 has 15 amino acids. Per the germline V gene, CDR1 is LNHDA and CDR2 is SQIVND (reference sequence).

CDR3 DNA sequence: TGTGCCAGCAGTCACGTAGGGGCTGGGGCCAACGTCCTGACTTTC. Translated, it gives CASSHVGAGANVLTF. The rearrangement links TRBV27 to TRBJ2-6, with D maybe TRBD1 (5 bases). The CDR3 is 15 residues long. V gave up 5 bases and J gave up 2 bases, with 10 bases separating them. CDR1 is MNHEY and CDR2 is SMNVEV in the germline V gene (reference sequence).

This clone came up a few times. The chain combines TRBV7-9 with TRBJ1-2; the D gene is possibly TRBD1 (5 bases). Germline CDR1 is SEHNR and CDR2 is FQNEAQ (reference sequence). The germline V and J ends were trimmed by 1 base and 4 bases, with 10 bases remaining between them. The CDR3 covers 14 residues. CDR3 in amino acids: CASSLGGESYGYTF. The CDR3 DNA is TGTGCCAGCAGCTTAGGGGGGGAGAGCTATGGCTACACCTTC.

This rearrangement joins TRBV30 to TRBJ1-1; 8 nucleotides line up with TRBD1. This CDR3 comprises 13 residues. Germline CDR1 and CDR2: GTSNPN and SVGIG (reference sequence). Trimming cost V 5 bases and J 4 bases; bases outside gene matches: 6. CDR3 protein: CAWATDRGTEAFF. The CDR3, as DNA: TGTGCCTGGGCTACCGACAGGGGCACTGAAGCTTTCTTT.

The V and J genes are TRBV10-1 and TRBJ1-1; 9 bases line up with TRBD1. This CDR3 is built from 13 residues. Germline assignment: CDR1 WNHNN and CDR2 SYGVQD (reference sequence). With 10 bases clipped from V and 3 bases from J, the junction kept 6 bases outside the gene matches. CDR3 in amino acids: CATNRGPDTEAFF. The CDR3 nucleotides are TGCGCCACTAACAGGGGGCCGGACACTGAAGCTTTCTTT.

CDR3 loop: CASSLVSSSSGFYNEQFF. CDR3 nucleotide sequence: TGTGCCAGCAGCTTAGTGAGCTCGAGTAGCGGGTTCTACAATGAGCAGTTCTTC. The V gene is TRBV13, the J gene TRBJ2-1; TRBD2 aligns across 7 bases. With V trimmed by 1 base and J by 3 bases, 12 bases remained unmatched. The length of the CDR3 is 18 residues. Germline values: CDR1 PRHDT, CDR2 FYEKMQ (reference sequence).

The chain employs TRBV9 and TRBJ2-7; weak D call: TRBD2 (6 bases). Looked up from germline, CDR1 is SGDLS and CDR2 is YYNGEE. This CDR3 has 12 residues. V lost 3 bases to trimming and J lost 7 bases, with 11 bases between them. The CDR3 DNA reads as TGTGCCAGCAGCGGGGGGGACGAGGAGCAGTACTTC. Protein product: CASSGGDEEQYF.

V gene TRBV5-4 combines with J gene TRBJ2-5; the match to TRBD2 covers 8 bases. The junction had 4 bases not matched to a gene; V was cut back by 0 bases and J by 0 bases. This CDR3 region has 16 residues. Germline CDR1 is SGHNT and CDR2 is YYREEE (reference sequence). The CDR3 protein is CASSLGRGGYQETQYF. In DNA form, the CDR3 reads TGTGCCAGCAGCTTGGGCCGCGGGGGGTACCAAGAGACCCAGTACTTC.

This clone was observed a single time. The CDR3 DNA follows: TGTGCCATCGGCACCGGGACTCTGAACACTGAAGCTTTCTTT. It yields the protein CAIGTGTLNTEAFF. This rearrangement joins TRBV10-3 to TRBJ1-1, with D possibly being TRBD1 (5 bases). V lost 8 bases and J lost 0, with 13 bases in between. CDR1 and CDR2 from the germline V gene are ENHRY and SYGVKD. This CDR3 has 14 amino acids.

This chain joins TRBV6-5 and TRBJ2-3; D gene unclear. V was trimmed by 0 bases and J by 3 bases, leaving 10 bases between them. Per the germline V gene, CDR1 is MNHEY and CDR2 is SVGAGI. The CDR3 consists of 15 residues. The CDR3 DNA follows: TGTGCCAGCAGTTACTCGTACAGTAGTACAGATACGCAGTATTTT. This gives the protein CASSYSYSSTDTQYF.

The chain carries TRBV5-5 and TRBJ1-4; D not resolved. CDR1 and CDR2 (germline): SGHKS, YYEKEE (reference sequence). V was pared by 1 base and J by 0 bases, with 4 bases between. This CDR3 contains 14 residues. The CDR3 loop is CASSLRATNEKLFF. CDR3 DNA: TGTGCCAGCAGCTTGAGAGCAACTAATGAAAAACTGTTTTTT.

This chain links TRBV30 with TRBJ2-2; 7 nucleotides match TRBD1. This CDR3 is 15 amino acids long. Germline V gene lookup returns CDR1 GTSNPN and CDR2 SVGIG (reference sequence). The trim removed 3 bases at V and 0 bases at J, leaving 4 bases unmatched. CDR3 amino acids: CAWRAGTANTGELFF. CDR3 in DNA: TGTGCCTGGAGAGCCGGGACAGCGAACACCGGGGAGCTGTTTTTT.

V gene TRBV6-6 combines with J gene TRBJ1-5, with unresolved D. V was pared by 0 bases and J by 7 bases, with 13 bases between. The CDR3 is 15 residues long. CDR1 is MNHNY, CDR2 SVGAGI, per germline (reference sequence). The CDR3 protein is CASSYSKWGGQPQHF. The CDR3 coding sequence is TGTGCCAGCAGTTACTCGAAGTGGGGAGGACAGCCCCAGCATTTT.